What follows describes a single T cell receptor beta chain. Ten or more counts support this clonotype. Its binding antigen is unknown. Qualities for individual bases were not recorded, and no much larger clone is one base off. This record comes from a study of T-cell reconstitution after alpha-beta-depleted transplantation in children (dated by TCRdb to the mid-2010s). In terms of the full investigation: T-cell immune reconstitution after TCRalphabeta/CD19-depleted allogeneic hematopoietic cell transplantation in children was quantitatively tracked in the study by means of TCR repertoire profiling.

Overall study results and their limits: Apparently early alphabetaT-cell count recovery about two months after transplant reportedly relied on only several hundred rapidly expanded clones derived from non-depleted graft cells. Over the following months the frequencies of hyperexpanded clones went down, and after one year T-cell counts and TCRbeta diversity were mostly credited to newly produced T cells. The high TCRbeta diversity at day 60 in some patients was ascribed to recipient T cells and intrathymic progenitors that had survived conditioning.

This specimen's treatment or condition label, interpreted: allogeneic hematopoietic cell transplantation with graft depleted of TCRalphabeta T cells and CD19 B cells. Transplant recipients were children who received TCRalphabeta/CD19-depleted allogeneic hematopoietic cell grafts. Libraries were built with PCR. TCRdb lists the instrument as Illumina HiSeq 2500. Molecular barcoding was employed in the preparation of TCR libraries, with unique molecular identifiers being used to normalize TCRbeta repertoire quantification. The public sequencing data were trimmed at Q25 with fastp and processed into clonotypes with MiXCR by TCRdb, which kept only in-frame beta chains. Each CDR3 protein gets just one entry, which takes the most common genes and DNA from the rows behind it. Within this sample are some 100,000 distinct CDR3 sequences, with roughly a sixth of them counted one time only. The top ten hold 15% to 20% of the sample.

The receptor was derived from a male patient between 2 and 9 years old who had a stem cell transplant for acute lymphoblastic leukemia, so the T cells may come from the graft donor. The source was PBMCs, mostly from graft donor cells, collected 180 days after TCRalphabeta/CD19-depleted stem cell transplant.

The DNA sequence is as follows: TGTGCCAGCAGTTTAATCATCAGGGGGGCCAACAGTGAGCAGTTCTTC. This is translated as CASSLIIRGANSEQFF. The rearranged chain carries TRBV27 and TRBJ2-1, and TRBD1 may be the D gene, going by 7 matching bases. Measured from the cysteine to the phenylalanine, the CDR3 is 16 residues long. Only the CDR3 part of the read is kept: 48 bases, read in frame from the first base. CDR1 and CDR2 were assigned from the germline V gene (reference sequence) as MNHEY and SMNVEV. Cut back by 2 bases and 9 bases, the V and J ends lie 20 bases apart.